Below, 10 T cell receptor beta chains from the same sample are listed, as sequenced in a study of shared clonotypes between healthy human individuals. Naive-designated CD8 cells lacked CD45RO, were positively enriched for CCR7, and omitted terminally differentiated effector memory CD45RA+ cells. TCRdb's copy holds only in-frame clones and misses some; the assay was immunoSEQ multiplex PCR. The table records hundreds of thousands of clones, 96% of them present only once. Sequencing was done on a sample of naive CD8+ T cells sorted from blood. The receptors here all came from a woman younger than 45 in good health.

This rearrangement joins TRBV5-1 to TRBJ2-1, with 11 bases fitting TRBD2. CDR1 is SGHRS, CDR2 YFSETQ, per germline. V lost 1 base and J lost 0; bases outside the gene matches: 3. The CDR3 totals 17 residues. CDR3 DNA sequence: TGCGCCAGCAGCTTGACTAGCGGGAGCTACTCCTACAATGAGCAGTTCTTC. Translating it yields CASSLTSGSYSYNEQFF.

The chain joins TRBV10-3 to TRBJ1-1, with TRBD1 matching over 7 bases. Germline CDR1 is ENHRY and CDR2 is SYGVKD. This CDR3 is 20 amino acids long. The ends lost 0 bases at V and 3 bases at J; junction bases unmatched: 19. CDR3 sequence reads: CAISESLARQGVSLYTEAFF. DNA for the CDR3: TGTGCCATCAGTGAGTCGTTAGCAAGACAGGGTGTATCATTGTACACTGAAGCTTTCTTT.

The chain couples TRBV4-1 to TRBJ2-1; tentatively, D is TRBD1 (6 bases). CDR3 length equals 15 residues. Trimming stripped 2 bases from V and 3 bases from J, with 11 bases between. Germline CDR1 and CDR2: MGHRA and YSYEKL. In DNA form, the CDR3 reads TGCGCCAGCAGCCAATCACGGACAGACTACAATGAGCAGTTCTTC. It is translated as CASSQSRTDYNEQFF.

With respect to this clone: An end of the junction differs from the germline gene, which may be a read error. The CDR3 region is CASSFISFNEQFF. The CDR3 DNA sequence: TGTGCCAGCAGTTTTATTTCCTTCAATGAGCAGTTCTTC. The V call is TRBV28, the J call TRBJ2-1; the D is unclear. CDR3 length: 13 residues. Per the germline V gene, CDR1 is MDHEN and CDR2 is SYDVKM.

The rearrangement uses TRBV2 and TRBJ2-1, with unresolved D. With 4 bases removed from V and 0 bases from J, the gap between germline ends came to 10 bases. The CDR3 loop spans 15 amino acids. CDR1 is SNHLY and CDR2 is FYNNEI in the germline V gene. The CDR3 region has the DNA TGTGCCAGCAGTGCCTCCTTTAGCTCCTACAATGAGCAGTTCTTC. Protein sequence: CASSASFSSYNEQFF.

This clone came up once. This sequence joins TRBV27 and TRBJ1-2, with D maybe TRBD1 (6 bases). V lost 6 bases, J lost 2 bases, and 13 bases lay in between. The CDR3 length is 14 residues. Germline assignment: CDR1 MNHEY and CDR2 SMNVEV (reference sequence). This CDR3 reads CASSLWGGNYGYTF. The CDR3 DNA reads TGTGCCAGCAGCCTATGGGGGGGCAACTATGGCTACACCTTC.

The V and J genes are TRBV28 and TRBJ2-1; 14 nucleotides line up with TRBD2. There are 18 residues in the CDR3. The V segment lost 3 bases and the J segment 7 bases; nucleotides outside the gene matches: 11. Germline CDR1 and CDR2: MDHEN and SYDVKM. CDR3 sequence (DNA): TGTGCCAGCAGTTTGGACGGGACTAGCGGGAGAGAGGGGAATGAGCAGTTCTTC. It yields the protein CASSLDGTSGREGNEQFF.

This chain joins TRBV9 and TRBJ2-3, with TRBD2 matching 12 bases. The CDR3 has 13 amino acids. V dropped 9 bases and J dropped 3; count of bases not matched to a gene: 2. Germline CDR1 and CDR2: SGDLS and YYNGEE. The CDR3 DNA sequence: TGTGCCAAAGGACTAGCGGGAACAGATACGCAGTATTTT. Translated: CAKGLAGTDTQYF.

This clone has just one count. CDR3 residues: CASSAGQGADEQYF. CDR3 nucleotide sequence: TGTGCCAGCAGCGCGGGACAGGGGGCCGACGAGCAGTACTTC. The rearrangement joins TRBV9 to TRBJ2-7; 12 positions match TRBD1. V lost 3 bases, J lost 5 bases, and 3 bases stayed unmatched. Per the germline V gene, CDR1 is SGDLS and CDR2 is YYNGEE. The CDR3 contains 14 residues.

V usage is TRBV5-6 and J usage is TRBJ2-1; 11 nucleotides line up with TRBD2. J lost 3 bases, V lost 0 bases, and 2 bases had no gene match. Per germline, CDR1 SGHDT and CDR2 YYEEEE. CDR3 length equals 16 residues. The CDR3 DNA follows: TGTGCCAGCAGCTTGGGGACTAGCGGGTACTACAATGAGCAGTTCTTC. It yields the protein CASSLGTSGYYNEQFF.